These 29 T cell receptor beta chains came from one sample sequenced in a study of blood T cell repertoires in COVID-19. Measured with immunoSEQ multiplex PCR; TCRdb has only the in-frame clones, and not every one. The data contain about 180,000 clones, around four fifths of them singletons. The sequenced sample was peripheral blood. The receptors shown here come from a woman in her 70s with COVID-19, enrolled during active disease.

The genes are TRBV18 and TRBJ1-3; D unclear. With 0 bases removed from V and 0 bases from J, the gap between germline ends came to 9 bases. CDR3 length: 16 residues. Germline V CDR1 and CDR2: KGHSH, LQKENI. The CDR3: CASSPPSVSSGNTIYF. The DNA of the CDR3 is TGTGCCAGCTCACCACCGAGCGTTTCCTCTGGAAACACCATATATTTT.

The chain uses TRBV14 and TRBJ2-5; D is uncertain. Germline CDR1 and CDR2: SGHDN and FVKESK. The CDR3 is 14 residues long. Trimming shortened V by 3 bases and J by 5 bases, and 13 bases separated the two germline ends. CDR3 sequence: CASSHPGQWETQYF. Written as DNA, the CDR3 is TGTGCCAGCAGCCATCCTGGGCAGTGGGAGACCCAGTACTTC. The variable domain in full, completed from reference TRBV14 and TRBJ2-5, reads EAGVTQFPSHSVIEKGQTVTLRCDPISGHDNLYWYRRVMGKEIKFLLHFVKESKQDESGMPNNRFLAERTGGTYSTLKVQPAELEDSGVYFCASSHPGQWETQYFGPGTRLLVL.

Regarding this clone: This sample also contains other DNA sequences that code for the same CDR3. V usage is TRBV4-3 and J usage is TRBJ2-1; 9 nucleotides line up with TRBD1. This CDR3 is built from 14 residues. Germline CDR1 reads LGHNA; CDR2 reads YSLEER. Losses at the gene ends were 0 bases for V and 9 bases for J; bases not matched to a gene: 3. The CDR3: CASSQEDRGGEQFF. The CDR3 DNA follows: TGCGCCAGCAGCCAAGAAGACAGGGGGGGTGAGCAGTTCTTC.

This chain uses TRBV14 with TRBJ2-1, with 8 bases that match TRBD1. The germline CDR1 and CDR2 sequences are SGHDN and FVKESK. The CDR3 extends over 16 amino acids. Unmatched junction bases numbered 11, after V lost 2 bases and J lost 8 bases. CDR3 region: CASSQLGRGPAYEQFF. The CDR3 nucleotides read TGTGCCAGCAGCCAACTAGGCAGGGGGCCCGCGTATGAGCAGTTCTTC.

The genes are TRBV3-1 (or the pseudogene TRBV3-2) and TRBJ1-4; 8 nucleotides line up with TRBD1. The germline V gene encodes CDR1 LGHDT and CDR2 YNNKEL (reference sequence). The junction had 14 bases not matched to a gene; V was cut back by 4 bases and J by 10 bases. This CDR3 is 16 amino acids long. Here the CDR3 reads CASSPFPQGVKRKLFF. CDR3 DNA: TGTGCCAGCAGCCCCTTCCCACAGGGGGTTAAGAGAAAACTGTTTTTT.

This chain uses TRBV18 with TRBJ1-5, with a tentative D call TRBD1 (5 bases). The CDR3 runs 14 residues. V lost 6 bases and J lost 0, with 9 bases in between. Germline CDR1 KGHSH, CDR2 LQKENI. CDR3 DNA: TGTGCCAGCTCGCTGGGGGGTAGCAATCAGCCCCAGCATTTT. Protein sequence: CASSLGGSNQPQHF.

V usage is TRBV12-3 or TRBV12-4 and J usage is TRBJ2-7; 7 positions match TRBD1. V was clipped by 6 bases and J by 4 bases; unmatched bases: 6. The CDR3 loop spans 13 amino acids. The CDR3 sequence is CASSFGQVYEQYF. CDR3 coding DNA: TGTGCCAGCAGCTTCGGACAGGTGTACGAGCAGTACTTC.

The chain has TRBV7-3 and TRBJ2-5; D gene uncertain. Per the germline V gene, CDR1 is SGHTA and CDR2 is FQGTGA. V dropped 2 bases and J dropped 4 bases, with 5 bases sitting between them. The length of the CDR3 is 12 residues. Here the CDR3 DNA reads TGTGCCAGCAGCTTATCAGGAGAGACCCAGTACTTC. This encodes CASSLSGETQYF.

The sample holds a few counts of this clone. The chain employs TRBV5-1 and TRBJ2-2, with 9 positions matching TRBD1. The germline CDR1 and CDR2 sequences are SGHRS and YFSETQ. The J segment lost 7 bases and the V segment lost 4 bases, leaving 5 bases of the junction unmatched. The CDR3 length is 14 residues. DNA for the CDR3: TGCGCCAGCAGCCCGGGACAGGGAAACGGGGAGCTGTTTTTT. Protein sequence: CASSPGQGNGELFF.

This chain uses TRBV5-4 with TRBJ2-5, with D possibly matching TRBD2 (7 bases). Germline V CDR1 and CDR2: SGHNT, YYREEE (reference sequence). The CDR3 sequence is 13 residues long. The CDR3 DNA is TGTGCGTCTAGGGGGGGGTTAGAAGAGACCCAGTACTTC. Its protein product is CASRGGLEETQYF.

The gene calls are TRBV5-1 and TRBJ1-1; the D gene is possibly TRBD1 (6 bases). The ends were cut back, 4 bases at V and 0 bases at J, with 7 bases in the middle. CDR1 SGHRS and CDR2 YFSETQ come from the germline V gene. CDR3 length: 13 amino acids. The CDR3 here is CASSGQMNTEAFF. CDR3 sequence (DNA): TGCGCCAGCAGCGGACAGATGAACACTGAAGCTTTCTTT.

DNA for the CDR3: TGTGCCTGGGTCTCCCCCGGGATTCAAGAGACCCAGTACTTC. It yields the protein CAWVSPGIQETQYF. The chain uses TRBV30 and TRBJ2-5; tentative D call: TRBD2 (5 bases). Looked up from germline, CDR1 is GTSNPN and CDR2 is SVGIG (reference sequence). The CDR3 loop spans 14 amino acids. V lost 5 bases and J 2 bases, leaving 15 bases between the germline ends.

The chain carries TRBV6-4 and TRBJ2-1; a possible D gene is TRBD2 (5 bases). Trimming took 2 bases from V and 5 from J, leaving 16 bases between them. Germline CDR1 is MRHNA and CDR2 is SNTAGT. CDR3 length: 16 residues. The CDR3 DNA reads TGTGCCAGCAGTGACCCCAACCCCGGACTCGACAATGAGCAGTTCTTC. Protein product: CASSDPNPGLDNEQFF.

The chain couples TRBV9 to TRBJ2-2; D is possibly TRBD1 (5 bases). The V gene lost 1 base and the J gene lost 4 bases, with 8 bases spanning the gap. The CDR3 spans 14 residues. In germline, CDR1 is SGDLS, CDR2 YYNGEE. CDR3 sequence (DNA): TGTGCCAGCAGCGTAATCACAGGCACCGGGGAGCTGTTTTTT. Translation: CASSVITGTGELFF.

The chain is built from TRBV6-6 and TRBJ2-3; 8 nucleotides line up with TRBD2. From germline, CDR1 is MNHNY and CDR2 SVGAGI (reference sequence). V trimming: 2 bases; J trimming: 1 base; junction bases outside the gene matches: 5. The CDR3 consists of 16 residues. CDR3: CASSYPELAGTDTQYF. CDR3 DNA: TGTGCCAGCAGTTACCCGGAACTAGCGGGCACAGATACGCAGTATTTT.

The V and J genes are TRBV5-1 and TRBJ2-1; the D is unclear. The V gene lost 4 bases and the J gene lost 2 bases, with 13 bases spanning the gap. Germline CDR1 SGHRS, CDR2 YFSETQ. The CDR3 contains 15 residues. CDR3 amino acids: CASSLSLGAYNEQFF. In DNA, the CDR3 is TGCGCCAGCAGCCTGTCGTTGGGCGCCTACAATGAGCAGTTCTTC.

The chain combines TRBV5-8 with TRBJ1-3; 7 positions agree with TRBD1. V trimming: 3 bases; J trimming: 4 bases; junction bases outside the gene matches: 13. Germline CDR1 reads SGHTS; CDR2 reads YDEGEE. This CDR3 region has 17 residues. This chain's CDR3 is CASSWPRKAGGGNTIYF. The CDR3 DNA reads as TGTGCCAGCAGCTGGCCTCGAAAGGCAGGGGGAGGAAACACCATATATTTT.

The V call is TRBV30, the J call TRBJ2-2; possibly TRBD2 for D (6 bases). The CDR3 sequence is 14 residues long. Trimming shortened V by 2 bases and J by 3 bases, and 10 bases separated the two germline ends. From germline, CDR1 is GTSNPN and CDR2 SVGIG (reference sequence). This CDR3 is CAWSWGTHTGELFF. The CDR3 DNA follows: TGTGCCTGGAGTTGGGGGACTCACACCGGGGAGCTGTTTTTT.

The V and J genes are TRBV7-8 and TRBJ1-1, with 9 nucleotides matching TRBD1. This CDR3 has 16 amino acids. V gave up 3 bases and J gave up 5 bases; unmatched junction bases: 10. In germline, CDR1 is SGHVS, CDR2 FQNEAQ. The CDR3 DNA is TGTGCCAGCAGCTTGGACAGGGGATTGGTAGGGACTGAAGCTTTCTTT. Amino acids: CASSLDRGLVGTEAFF.

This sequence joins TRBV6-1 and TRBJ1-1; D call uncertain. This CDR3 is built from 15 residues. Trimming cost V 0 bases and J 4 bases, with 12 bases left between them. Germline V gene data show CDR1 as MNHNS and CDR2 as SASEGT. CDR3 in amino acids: CASSEADLSGTEAFF. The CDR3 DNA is TGTGCCAGCAGTGAAGCCGACCTTTCGGGCACTGAAGCTTTCTTT.

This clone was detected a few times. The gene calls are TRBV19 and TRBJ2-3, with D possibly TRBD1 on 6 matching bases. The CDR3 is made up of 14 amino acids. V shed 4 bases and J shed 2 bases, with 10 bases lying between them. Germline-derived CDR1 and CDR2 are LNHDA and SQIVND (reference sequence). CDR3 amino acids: CASSRQGSTDTQYF. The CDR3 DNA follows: TGTGCCAGTAGTAGGCAGGGGTCCACAGATACGCAGTATTTT.

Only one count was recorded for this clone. Here the CDR3 DNA reads TGTGCCAGCAGCTTAACAGGGTCGACTAATGAAAAACTGTTTTTT. As protein: CASSLTGSTNEKLFF. The chain links TRBV7-2 to TRBJ1-4, with D possibly TRBD1 on 6 matching bases. Germline V gives CDR1 SGHTA, CDR2 FQGNSA. V was cut by 2 bases and J by 2 bases, with 9 bases left in between. The CDR3 runs 15 residues.

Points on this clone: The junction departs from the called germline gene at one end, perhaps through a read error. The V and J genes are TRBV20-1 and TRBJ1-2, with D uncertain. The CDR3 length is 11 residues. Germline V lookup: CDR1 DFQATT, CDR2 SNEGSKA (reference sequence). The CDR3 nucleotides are TGCAGCGCTAGGGCAGACTATGGCTACACCTTC. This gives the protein CSARADYGYTF.

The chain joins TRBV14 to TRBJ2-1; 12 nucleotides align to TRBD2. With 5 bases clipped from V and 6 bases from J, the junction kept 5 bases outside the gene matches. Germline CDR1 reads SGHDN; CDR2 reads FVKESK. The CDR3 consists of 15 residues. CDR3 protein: CASSVGLAGLNEQFF. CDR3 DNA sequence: TGTGCCAGCAGCGTAGGACTAGCGGGACTCAATGAGCAGTTCTTC.

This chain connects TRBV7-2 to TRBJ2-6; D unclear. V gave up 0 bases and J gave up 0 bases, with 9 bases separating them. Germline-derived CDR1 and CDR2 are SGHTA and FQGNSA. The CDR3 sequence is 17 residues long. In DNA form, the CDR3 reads TGTGCCAGCAGCTTAGCGCGAACGCCCTCTGGGGCCAACGTCCTGACTTTC. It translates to CASSLARTPSGANVLTF. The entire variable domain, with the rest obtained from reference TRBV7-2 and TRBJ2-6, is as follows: GAGVSQSPSNKVTEKGKDVELRCDPISGHTALYWYRQSLGQGLEFLIYFQGNSAPDKSGLPSDRFSAERTGGSVSTLTIQRTQQEDSAVYLCASSLARTPSGANVLTFGAGSRLTVL.

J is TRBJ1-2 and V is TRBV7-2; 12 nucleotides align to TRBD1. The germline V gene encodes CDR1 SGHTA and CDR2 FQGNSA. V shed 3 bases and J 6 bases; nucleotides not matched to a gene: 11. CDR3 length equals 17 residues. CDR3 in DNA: TGTGCCAGCAGCTTTAGGCCGTGGGACAGGGGGCGAAATGGCTACACCTTC. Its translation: CASSFRPWDRGRNGYTF. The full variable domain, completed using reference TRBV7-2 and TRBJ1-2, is GAGVSQSPSNKVTEKGKDVELRCDPISGHTALYWYRQSLGQGLEFLIYFQGNSAPDKSGLPSDRFSAERTGGSVSTLTIQRTQQEDSAVYLCASSFRPWDRGRNGYTFGSGTRLTVV.

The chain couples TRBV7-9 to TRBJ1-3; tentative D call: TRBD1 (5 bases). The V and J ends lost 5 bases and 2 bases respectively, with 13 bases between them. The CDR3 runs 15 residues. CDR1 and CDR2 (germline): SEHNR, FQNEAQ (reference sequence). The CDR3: CASSPQGGPGNTIYF. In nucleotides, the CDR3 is TGTGCCAGCAGCCCTCAGGGCGGACCTGGAAACACCATATATTTT.

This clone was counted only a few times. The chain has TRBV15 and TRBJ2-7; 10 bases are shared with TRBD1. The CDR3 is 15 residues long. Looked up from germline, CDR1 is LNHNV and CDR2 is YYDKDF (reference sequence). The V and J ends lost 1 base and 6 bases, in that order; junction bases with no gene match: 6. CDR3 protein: CATSRGGTGAIEQYF. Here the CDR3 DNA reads TGTGCCACCAGCAGAGGAGGGACAGGGGCCATCGAGCAGTACTTC. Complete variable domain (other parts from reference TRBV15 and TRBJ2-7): DAMVIQNPRYQVTQFGKPVTLSCSQTLNHNVMYWYQQKSSQAPKLLFHYYDKDFNNEADTPDNFQSRRPNTSFCFLDIRSPGLGDTAMYLCATSRGGTGAIEQYFGPGTRLTVT.

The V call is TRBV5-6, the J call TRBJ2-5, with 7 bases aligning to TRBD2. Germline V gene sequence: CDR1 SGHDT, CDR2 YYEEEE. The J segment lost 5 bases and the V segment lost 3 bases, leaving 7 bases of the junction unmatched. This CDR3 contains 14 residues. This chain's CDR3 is CASSSGLGEETQYF. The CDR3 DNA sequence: TGTGCCAGCAGCTCCGGACTAGGTGAGGAGACCCAGTACTTC.